Below are 23 T cell receptor beta chains sequenced from a single sample in a study of beta chain features in type 1 diabetes. Investigators reverse transcribed all isolated RNA, so they sequenced expressed TCRB transcripts. Sequencing was performed with immunoSEQ multiplex PCR; in TCRdb, only in-frame clones are kept and a portion is missing. The sample holds almost 350,000 clones, around a fifth seen once. Sequenced: naive CD4+ T cells from blood. The receptor set was obtained from a woman between 18 and 30 years old in good health.

This chain links TRBV5-1 with TRBJ2-1; 8 nucleotides align to TRBD1. The ends lost 6 bases at V and 5 bases at J; junction bases unmatched: 10. The CDR3 runs 15 residues. CDR1 SGHRS and CDR2 YFSETQ come from the germline V gene. This CDR3 is CASTLSGGRNNEQFF. The CDR3 DNA reads TGCGCCAGCACCCTATCAGGGGGCAGGAACAATGAGCAGTTCTTC.

The chain uses TRBV19 and TRBJ1-5, with D tentatively TRBD1 (5 bases). The germline gives CDR1 LNHDA, CDR2 SQIVND (reference sequence). Trimming pared 0 bases from V and 6 bases from J, leaving 12 bases between. The CDR3 consists of 15 residues. Here the CDR3 reads CASSIEPGQFQPQHF. The CDR3 nucleotides are TGTGCCAGTAGTATAGAACCAGGGCAGTTTCAGCCCCAGCATTTT.

This clone has only a few counts. J is TRBJ2-3 and V is TRBV30, with 9 bases that match TRBD2. Germline V gene lookup returns CDR1 GTSNPN and CDR2 SVGIG (reference sequence). The CDR3 contains 14 residues. The V gene end was trimmed by 2 bases and the J gene end by 2 bases; junction bases not matched to a gene: 2. CDR3 sequence: CAWSPGLATDTQYF. For the CDR3, the DNA is TGTGCCTGGAGTCCGGGACTAGCCACAGATACGCAGTATTTT.

This chain links TRBV4-2 with TRBJ2-7; maybe TRBD2 (5 bases). The V gene lost 0 bases and the J gene lost 4 bases, with 7 bases spanning the gap. The CDR3 length is 13 residues. Germline V gives CDR1 LGHNA, CDR2 YNFKEQ. The CDR3 DNA is TGTGCCAGCAGCCAAGAACGAGGGTACGAGCAGTACTTC. Protein product: CASSQERGYEQYF.

This rearrangement joins TRBV7-9 to TRBJ2-5; D might be TRBD1 (7 bases). Between the trimmed V and J ends, which lost 3 bases and 5 bases, there was a span of 16 bases. CDR3 size: 15 residues. CDR1 is SEHNR and CDR2 is FQNEAQ in the germline V gene (reference sequence). The CDR3 loop is CASSFGGEQGETQYF. The CDR3 coding sequence is TGTGCCAGCAGCTTCGGAGGGGAACAGGGGGAGACCCAGTACTTC.

The J gene is TRBJ1-2, the V gene TRBV7-2, with TRBD1 as a possible D gene (6 bases). The germline CDR1 and CDR2 sequences are SGHTA and FQGNSA. CDR3 length equals 15 residues. The V gene lost 5 bases and the J gene lost 0 bases, with 13 bases spanning the gap. CDR3 DNA: TGTGCCAGCAGCCCGCGAGGACAGACTAACTATGGCTACACCTTC. Translated, it gives CASSPRGQTNYGYTF. The full variable domain, in which reference TRBV7-2 and TRBJ1-2 provide the parts outside the CDR3, is GAGVSQSPSNKVTEKGKDVELRCDPISGHTALYWYRQSLGQGLEFLIYFQGNSAPDKSGLPSDRFSAERTGGSVSTLTIQRTQQEDSAVYLCASSPRGQTNYGYTFGSGTRLTVV.

The rearrangement joins TRBV18 to TRBJ1-2; 7 nucleotides agree with TRBD1. This CDR3 is built from 14 residues. Germline V gene sequence: CDR1 KGHSH, CDR2 LQKENI. The junction had 3 bases not matched to a gene; V was cut back by 1 base and J by 4 bases. As DNA, the CDR3 is TGTGCCAGCTCACCACGGGGACAGATCTATGGCTACACCTTC. This sequence encodes CASSPRGQIYGYTF.

The chain employs TRBV6-5 and TRBJ2-5; D is unclear. Trimming pared 0 bases from V and 1 base from J, leaving 9 bases between. The CDR3 contains 15 residues. CDR1 is MNHEY and CDR2 is SVGAGI in the germline V gene. CDR3 residues: CASSYSIRIQETQYF. The CDR3 DNA is TGTGCCAGCAGTTACTCGATCAGAATCCAAGAGACCCAGTACTTC.

This clone appeared a few times. The chain is built from TRBV6-1 and TRBJ2-6, with D perhaps TRBD2 (6 bases). CDR1 and CDR2 (germline): MNHNS, SASEGT. The CDR3 length is 17 residues. Trimming removed 3 bases at V and 0 bases at J, with 12 bases between. CDR3 coding DNA: TGTGCCAGCAGTGATCGGACGGGAGCCTCTGGGGCCAACGTCCTGACTTTC. Protein product: CASSDRTGASGANVLTF.

This clone was detected only a few times. This sequence joins TRBV23-1 and TRBJ1-1; D remains unclear. TRBV23-1 is identified as an open reading frame with a role that is uncertain. Deletions cut 4 bases from V and 3 bases from J, with 12 bases between. The CDR3 totals 14 residues. The DNA of the CDR3 is TGCGCCAGCAGTCCCCGAGGGCGACACACTGAAGCTTTCTTT. Amino acids: CASSPRGRHTEAFF.

This chain links TRBV30 with TRBJ1-4; a possible D gene is TRBD1 (5 bases). Germline assignment: CDR1 GTSNPN and CDR2 SVGIG (reference sequence). V was pared by 2 bases and J by 8 bases, with 12 bases between. CDR3 length equals 13 residues. Here the CDR3 reads CAWSYGGEEKLFF. In nucleotides, the CDR3 is TGTGCCTGGAGTTATGGAGGGGAGGAAAAACTGTTTTTT.

The chain carries TRBV7-9 and TRBJ2-1; weak D call: TRBD2 (5 bases). This CDR3 has 15 amino acids. The ends were cut back, 3 bases at V and 2 bases at J, with 11 bases in the middle. The V gene's germline CDR1 is SEHNR and CDR2 FQNEAQ (reference sequence). DNA for the CDR3: TGTGCCAGCAGCTTGGGGAACGGGGCCTACAATGAGCAGTTCTTC. This encodes CASSLGNGAYNEQFF.

This clone was seen more than once but under ten times. The chain is built from TRBV5-1 and TRBJ1-6; 10 bases map to TRBD1. Germline CDR1 is SGHRS and CDR2 is YFSETQ. The CDR3 covers 14 residues. The junction had 5 bases not matched to a gene; V was cut back by 5 bases and J by 9 bases. DNA for the CDR3: TGCGCCAGCAGTTCCGGGACAGGGGCTTCACCCCTCCACTTT. Translation: CASSSGTGASPLHF.

The V gene is TRBV6-5, the J gene TRBJ1-2, with TRBD1 matching over 8 bases. Germline assignment: CDR1 MNHEY and CDR2 SVGAGI. After removal of 6 bases from V and 4 bases from J, the junction contained 4 bases not matched to a gene. The CDR3 sequence is 13 residues long. CDR3 coding DNA: TGTGCCAGCAGCAGGACAGGGCCCTATGGCTACACCTTC. Amino acid sequence: CASSRTGPYGYTF.

A few counts support this clone. V usage is TRBV5-1 and J usage is TRBJ1-2, with 10 bases matching TRBD1. V gave up 4 bases and J gave up 4 bases; unmatched junction bases: 4. The CDR3 consists of 14 residues. The germline gives CDR1 SGHRS, CDR2 YFSETQ. CDR3 protein: CASSPDRGPYGYTF. CDR3 coding DNA: TGCGCCAGCAGCCCCGACAGGGGGCCCTATGGCTACACCTTC.

The CDR3 loop is CASSLSGVRDTQYF. CDR3 in DNA: TGTGCCAGCAGCTTAAGCGGTGTCAGAGATACGCAGTATTTT. The gene calls are TRBV7-2 and TRBJ2-3; D is possibly TRBD2 (5 bases). V lost 2 bases, J lost 5 bases, and 11 bases lay in between. The germline V gene has CDR1 SGHTA and CDR2 FQGNSA. This CDR3 is 14 amino acids long.

This clone appeared a few times. The chain uses TRBV6-5 and TRBJ2-3, with D possibly TRBD2 on 7 matching bases. Trimming removed 2 bases from V and 4 bases from J, with 10 bases in between. Germline assignment: CDR1 MNHEY and CDR2 SVGAGI. There are 14 residues in the CDR3. CDR3 sequence (DNA): TGTGCCAGCAGTTACCGAGGGGGGGCAGATACGCAGTATTTT. It is translated as CASSYRGGADTQYF.

This clone occurred a few times. The rearrangement uses TRBV27 and TRBJ2-1, with D unresolved. Trimming stripped 6 bases from V and 0 bases from J, with 9 bases between. The CDR3 totals 14 residues. The germline CDR1 and CDR2 sequences are MNHEY and SMNVEV (reference sequence). The CDR3 protein is CASSVLSSYNEQFF. The CDR3, as DNA: TGTGCCAGCAGCGTCCTAAGCTCCTACAATGAGCAGTTCTTC.

This clone was seen a handful of times. The rearrangement links TRBV30 to TRBJ2-5; D is possibly TRBD1 (5 bases). V lost 1 base and J 7 bases, leaving 13 bases between the germline ends. CDR1 is GTSNPN, CDR2 SVGIG, per germline (reference sequence). This CDR3 has 13 residues. The CDR3 is CAWSAAGPGTQYF. DNA of the CDR3: TGTGCCTGGAGTGCGGCAGGGCCTGGGACCCAGTACTTC.

The table lists this clone with a few counts. J is TRBJ2-3 and V is TRBV19; D might be TRBD1 (6 bases). This CDR3 is built from 14 residues. Germline V lookup: CDR1 LNHDA, CDR2 SQIVND (reference sequence). Between the trimmed V and J ends, which lost 9 bases and 1 base, there was a span of 14 bases. In nucleotides, the CDR3 is TGTGCCAGCCTGGACAGCCGGGGCACAGATACGCAGTATTTT. Its translation is CASLDSRGTDTQYF.

In its sample, this clone was seen a few times. This chain connects TRBV30 to TRBJ1-3; D unclear. This CDR3 has 14 amino acids. From germline, CDR1 is GTSNPN and CDR2 SVGIG (reference sequence). The ends were cut back, 4 bases at V and 0 bases at J, with 10 bases in the middle. As DNA, the CDR3 is TGTGCCTGGACCCGACAAGACTCTGGAAACACCATATATTTT. Its translation is CAWTRQDSGNTIYF.

About this clone itself: Germline is not matched at one junction end, which may reflect a read error. The chain has TRBV18 and TRBJ1-5; no definite D call. Germline CDR1 is KGHSH and CDR2 is LQKENI. The CDR3 sequence is 13 residues long. For the CDR3, the DNA is TGTGCCAGCACACCCGGGGTCAATCAGCCCCAGCATTTT. It codes for CASTPGVNQPQHF.

This clone has just a few counts. The chain uses TRBV19 and TRBJ2-3, with a weak D call TRBD1 (6 bases). Germline-derived CDR1 and CDR2 are LNHDA and SQIVND (reference sequence). The CDR3 extends over 15 amino acids. V gave up 5 bases and J gave up 6 bases, with 18 bases separating them. The chain's CDR3 is CASSFGTRSFDTQYF. The CDR3 DNA sequence: TGTGCCAGTAGTTTCGGGACAAGATCATTTGATACGCAGTATTTT.